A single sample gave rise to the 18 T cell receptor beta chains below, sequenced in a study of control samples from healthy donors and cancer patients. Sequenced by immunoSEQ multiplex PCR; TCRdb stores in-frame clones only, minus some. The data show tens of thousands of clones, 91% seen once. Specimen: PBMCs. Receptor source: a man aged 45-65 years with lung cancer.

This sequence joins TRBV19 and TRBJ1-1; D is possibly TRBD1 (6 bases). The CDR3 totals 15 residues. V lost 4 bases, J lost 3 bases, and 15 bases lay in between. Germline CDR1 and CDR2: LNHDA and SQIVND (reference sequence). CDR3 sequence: CASSKGGVEYTEAFF. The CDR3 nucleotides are TGTGCCAGTAGTAAAGGGGGGGTGGAGTACACTGAAGCTTTCTTT.

CDR3 in amino acids: CATSDFLLDGGNEQFF. In DNA form, the CDR3 reads TGTGCCACCAGTGATTTCTTACTAGACGGGGGTAATGAGCAGTTCTTC. V and J are TRBV24-1 and TRBJ2-1, with a possible D match to TRBD2 (6 bases). V gave up 1 base and J gave up 7 bases, with 16 bases separating them. In germline, CDR1 is KGHDR, CDR2 SFDVKD. This CDR3 comprises 16 residues.

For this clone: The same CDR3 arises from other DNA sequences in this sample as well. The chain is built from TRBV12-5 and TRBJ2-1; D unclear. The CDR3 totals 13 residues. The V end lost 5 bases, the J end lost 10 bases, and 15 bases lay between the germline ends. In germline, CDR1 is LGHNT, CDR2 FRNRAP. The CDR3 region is CASGIAPTDEQFF. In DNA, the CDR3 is TGTGCTAGTGGTATAGCTCCAACCGACGAGCAGTTCTTC.

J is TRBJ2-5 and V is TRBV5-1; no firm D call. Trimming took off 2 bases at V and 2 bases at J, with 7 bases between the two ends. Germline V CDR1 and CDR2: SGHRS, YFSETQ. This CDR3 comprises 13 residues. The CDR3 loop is CASSFYGQETQYF. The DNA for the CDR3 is TGCGCCAGCAGCTTTTACGGACAAGAGACCCAGTACTTC.

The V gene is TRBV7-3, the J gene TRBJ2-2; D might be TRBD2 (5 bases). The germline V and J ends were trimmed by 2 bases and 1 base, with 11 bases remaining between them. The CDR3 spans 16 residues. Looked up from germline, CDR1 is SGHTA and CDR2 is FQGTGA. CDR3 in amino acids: CASSLVRGGNTGELFF. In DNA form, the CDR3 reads TGTGCCAGCAGCTTAGTGCGAGGAGGGAACACCGGGGAGCTGTTTTTT.

The CDR3 DNA reads as TGTGCCAGCAGACTCCGGGCTCCGCAGACAGGGAACACCGGGGAGCTGTTTTTT. Protein: CASRLRAPQTGNTGELFF. The gene calls are TRBV27 and TRBJ2-2; D might be TRBD1 (6 bases). The CDR3 loop spans 18 amino acids. V was pared by 6 bases and J by 1 base, with 21 bases between. Germline assignment: CDR1 MNHEY and CDR2 SMNVEV (reference sequence).

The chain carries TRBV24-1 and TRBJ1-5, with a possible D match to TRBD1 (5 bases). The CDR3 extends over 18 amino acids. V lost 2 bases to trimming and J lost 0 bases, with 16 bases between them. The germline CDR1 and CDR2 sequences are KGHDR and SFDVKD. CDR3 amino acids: CATSDSFDSFNSNQPQHF. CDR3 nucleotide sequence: TGTGCCACCAGTGATTCTTTCGACAGTTTCAATAGCAATCAGCCCCAGCATTTT.

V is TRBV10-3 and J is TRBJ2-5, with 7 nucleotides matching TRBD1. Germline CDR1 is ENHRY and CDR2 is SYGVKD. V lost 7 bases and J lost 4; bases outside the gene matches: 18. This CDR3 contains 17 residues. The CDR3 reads CAIKTPNLQGDGETQYF. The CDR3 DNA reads TGTGCCATCAAGACACCAAATCTCCAGGGGGATGGAGAGACCCAGTACTTC.

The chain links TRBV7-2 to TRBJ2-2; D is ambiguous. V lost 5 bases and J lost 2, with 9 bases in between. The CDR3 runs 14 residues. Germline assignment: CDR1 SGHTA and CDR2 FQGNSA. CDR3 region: CASSMYGNTGELFF. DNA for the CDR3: TGTGCCAGCAGCATGTACGGAAACACCGGGGAGCTGTTTTTT.

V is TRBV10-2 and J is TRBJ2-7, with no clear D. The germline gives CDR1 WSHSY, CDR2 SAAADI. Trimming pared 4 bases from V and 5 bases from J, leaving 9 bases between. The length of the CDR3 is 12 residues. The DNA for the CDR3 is TGCGCCAGCAGTGGACGGAGCGACGAGCAGTACTTC. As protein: CASSGRSDEQYF.

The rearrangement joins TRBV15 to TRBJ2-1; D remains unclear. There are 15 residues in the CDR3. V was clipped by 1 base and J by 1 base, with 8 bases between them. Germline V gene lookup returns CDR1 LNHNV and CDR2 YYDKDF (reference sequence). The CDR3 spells CATSRVSLSYNEQFF. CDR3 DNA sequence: TGTGCCACCAGCAGAGTCAGCTTGTCCTACAATGAGCAGTTCTTC.

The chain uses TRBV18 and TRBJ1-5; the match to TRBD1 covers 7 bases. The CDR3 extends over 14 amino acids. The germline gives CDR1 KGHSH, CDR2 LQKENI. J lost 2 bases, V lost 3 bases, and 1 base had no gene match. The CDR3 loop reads CASSPDRGNQPQHF. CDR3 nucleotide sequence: TGTGCCAGCTCACCCGACAGGGGCAATCAGCCCCAGCATTTT.

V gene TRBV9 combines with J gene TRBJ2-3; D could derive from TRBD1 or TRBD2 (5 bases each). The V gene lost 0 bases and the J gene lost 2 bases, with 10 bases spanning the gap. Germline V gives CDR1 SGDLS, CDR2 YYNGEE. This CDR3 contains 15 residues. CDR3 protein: CASSVVRGDTDTQYF. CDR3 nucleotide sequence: TGTGCCAGCAGCGTAGTTAGAGGGGACACAGATACGCAGTATTTT.

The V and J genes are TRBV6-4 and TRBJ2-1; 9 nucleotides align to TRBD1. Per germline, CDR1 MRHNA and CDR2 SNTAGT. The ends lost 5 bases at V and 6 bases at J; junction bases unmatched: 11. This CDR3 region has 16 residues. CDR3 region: CASSNTGTGPFNEQFF. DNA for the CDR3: TGTGCCAGCAGTAATACCGGGACAGGGCCTTTCAATGAGCAGTTCTTC.

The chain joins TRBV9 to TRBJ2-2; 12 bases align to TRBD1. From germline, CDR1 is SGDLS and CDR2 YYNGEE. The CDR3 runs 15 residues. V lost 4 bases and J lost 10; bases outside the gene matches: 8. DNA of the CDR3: TGTGCCAGCAGCCGAGGGACAGGGGGCGGTGAGGAGCTGTTTTTT. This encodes CASSRGTGGGEELFF.

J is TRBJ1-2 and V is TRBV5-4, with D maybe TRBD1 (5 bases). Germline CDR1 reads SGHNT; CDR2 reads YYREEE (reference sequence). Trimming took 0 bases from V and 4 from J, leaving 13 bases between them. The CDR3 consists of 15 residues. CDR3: CASSLVKAGGYGYTF. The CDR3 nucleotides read TGTGCCAGCAGCTTGGTTAAGGCGGGGGGCTATGGCTACACCTTC.

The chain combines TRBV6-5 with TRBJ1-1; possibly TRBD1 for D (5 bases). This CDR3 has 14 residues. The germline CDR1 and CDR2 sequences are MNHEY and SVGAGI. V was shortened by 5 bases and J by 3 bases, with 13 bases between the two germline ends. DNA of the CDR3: TGTGCCAGCAGTCGGACCCCGGGGGACACTGAAGCTTTCTTT. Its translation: CASSRTPGDTEAFF.

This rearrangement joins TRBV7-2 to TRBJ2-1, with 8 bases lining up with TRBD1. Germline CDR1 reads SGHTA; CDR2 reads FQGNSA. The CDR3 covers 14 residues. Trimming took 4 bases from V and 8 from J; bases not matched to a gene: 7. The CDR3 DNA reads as TGTGCCAGCAGCTCGACAGGGGTAGAGGATGAGCAGTTCTTC. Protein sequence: CASSSTGVEDEQFF.